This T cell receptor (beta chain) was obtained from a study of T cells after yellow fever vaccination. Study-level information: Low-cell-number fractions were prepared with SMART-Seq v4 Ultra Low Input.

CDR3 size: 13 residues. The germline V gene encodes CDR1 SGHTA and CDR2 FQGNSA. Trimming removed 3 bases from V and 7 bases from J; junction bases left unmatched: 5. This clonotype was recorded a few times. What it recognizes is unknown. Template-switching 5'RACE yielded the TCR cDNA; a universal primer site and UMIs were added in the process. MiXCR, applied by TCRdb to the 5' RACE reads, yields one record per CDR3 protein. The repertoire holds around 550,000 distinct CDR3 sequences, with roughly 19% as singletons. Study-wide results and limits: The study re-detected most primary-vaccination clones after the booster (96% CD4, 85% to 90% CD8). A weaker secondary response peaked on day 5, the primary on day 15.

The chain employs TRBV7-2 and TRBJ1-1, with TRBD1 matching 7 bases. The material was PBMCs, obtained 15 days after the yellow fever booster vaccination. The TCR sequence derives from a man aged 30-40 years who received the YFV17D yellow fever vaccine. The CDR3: CASSFYRDSEAFF. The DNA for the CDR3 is TGTGCCAGCAGCTTCTACCGGGACAGTGAAGCTTTCTTT.